This T cell receptor beta chain was identified in a study of cytomegalovirus exposure and HLA in healthy donors. Primers: 60 Vbeta forward and 13 Jbeta reverse. Measured with immunoSEQ multiplex PCR; TCRdb has only the in-frame clones, and not every one. The sample shows roughly 200,000 clones, around 75% of them seen only once. Points on this clone: Its antigen is unidentified.

CDR3 length: 14 residues. Per germline, CDR1 SNHLY and CDR2 FYNNEI. The V end was cut by 6 bases, the J end by 2 bases, with 14 bases between. Findings and caveats of the study: HLA allele associations emerged for 16,951 TCR beta sequences in a later analysis, at 0.05 false discovery rate.

V gene TRBV2 combines with J gene TRBJ2-7; D is possibly TRBD1 (6 bases). This receptor was identified in a woman aged 30 to 39 in good health and CMV-seronegative. Material: PBMCs. CDR3: CASRTGTTPYEQYF. In nucleotides, the CDR3 is TGTGCCAGCAGGACCGGGACAACTCCCTACGAGCAGTACTTC.